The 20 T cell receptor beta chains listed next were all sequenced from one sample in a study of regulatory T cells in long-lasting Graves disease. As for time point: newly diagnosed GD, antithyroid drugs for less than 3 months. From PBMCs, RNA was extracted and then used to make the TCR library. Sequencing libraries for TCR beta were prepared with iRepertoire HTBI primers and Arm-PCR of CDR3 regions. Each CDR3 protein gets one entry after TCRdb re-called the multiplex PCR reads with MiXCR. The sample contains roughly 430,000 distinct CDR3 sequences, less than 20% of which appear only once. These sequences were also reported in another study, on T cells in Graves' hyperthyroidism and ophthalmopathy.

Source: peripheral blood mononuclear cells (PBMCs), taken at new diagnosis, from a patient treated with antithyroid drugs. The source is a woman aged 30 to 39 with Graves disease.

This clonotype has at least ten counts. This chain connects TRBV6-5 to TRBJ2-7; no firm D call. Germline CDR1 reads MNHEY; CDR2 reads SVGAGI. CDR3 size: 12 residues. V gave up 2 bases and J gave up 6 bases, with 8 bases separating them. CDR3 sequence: CASSYDNTEQYF. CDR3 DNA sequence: TGTGCCAGCAGTTACGACAATACCGAGCAGTACTTC.

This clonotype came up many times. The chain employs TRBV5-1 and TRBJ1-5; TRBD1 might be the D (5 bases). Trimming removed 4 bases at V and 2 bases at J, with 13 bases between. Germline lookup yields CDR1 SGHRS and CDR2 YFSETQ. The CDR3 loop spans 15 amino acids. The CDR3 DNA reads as TGCGCCAGCAGCCGGGACCCGGACGGCAATCAGCCCCAGCATTTT. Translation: CASSRDPDGNQPQHF.

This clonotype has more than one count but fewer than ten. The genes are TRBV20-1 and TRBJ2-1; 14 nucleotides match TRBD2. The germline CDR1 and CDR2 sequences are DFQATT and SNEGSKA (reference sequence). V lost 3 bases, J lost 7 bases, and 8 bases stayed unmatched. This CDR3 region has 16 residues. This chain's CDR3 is CSARPTSGRALNEQFF. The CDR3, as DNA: TGCAGTGCTAGGCCGACTAGCGGGAGGGCCTTAAATGAGCAGTTCTTC.

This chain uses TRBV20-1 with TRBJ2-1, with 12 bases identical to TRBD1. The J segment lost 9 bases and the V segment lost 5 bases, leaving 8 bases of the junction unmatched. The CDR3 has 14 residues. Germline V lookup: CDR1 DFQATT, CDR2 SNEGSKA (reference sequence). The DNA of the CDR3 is TGCAGTGCTTACCGGGACAGGGGGCGCAGTGAGCAGTTCTTC. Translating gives CSAYRDRGRSEQFF.

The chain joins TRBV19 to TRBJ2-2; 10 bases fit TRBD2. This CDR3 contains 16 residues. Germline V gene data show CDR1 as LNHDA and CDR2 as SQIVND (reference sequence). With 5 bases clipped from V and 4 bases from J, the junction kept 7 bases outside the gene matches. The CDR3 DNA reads TGTGCCAGTAGTGCCCTAGCGGGAGCGGGCACCGGGGAGCTGTTTTTT. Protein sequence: CASSALAGAGTGELFF.

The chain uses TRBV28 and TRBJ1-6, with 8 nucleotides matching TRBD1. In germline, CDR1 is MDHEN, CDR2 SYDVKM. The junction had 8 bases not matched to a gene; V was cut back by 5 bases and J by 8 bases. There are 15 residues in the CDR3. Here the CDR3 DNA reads TGTGCCAGCAGTCCGACAGGGGCTCCGGATTCACCCCTCCACTTT. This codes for CASSPTGAPDSPLHF.

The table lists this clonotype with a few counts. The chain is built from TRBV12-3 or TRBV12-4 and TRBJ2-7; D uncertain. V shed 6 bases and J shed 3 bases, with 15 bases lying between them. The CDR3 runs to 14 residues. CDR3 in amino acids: CASSIKGPRYEQYF. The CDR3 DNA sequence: TGTGCCAGCAGCATAAAGGGTCCCCGCTACGAGCAGTACTTC.

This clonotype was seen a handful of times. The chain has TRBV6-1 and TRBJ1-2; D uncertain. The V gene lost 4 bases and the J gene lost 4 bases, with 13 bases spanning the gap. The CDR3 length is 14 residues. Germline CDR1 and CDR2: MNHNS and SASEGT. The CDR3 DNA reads TGTGCCAGCAGTGCCTCTAGCCACATCTATGGCTACACCTTC. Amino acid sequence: CASSASSHIYGYTF.

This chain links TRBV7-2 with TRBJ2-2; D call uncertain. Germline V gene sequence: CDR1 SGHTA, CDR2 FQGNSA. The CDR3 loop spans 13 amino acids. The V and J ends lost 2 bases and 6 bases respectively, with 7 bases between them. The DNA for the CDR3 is TGTGCCAGCAGCTTAATGCTTTCCGGGGAGCTGTTTTTT. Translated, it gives CASSLMLSGELFF.

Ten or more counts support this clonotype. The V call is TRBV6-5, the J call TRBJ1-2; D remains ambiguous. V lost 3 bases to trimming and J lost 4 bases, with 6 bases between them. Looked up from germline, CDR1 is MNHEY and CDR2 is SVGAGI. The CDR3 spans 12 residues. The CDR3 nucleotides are TGTGCCAGCAGTTATACCACCTATGGCTACACCTTC. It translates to CASSYTTYGYTF.

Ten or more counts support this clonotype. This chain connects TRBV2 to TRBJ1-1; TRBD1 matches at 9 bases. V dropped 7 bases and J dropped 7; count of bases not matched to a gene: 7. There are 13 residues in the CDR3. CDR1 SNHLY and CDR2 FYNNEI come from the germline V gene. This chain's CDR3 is CASIMDRGGEAFF. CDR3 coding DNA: TGTGCCAGCATTATGGACAGGGGAGGTGAAGCTTTCTTT.

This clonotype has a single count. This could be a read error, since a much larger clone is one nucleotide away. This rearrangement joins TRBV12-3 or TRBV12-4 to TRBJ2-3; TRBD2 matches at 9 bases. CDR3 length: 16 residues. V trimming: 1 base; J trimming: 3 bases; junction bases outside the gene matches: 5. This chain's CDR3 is CASSLGLAGKTDTQYF. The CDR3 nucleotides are TGTGCCAGCAGTTTAGGGCTAGCGGGAAAGACAGATACGCAGTATTTT.

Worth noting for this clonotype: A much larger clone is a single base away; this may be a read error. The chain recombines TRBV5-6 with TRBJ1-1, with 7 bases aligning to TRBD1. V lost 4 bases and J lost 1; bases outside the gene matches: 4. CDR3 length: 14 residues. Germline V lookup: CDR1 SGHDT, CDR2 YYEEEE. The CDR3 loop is CASSRGDRNTEAFF. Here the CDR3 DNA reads TGTGCCAGCAGCCGAGGGGACAGGAACACTGAAGCTTTCTTT.

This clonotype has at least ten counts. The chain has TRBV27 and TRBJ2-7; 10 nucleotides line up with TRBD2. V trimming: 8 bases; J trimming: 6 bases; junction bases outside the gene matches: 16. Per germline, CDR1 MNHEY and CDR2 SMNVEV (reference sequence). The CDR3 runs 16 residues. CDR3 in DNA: TGTGCCAGCTTGGCGGCTAGCGGGAGAAAGGGTTCCGAGCAGTACTTC. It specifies CASLAASGRKGSEQYF.

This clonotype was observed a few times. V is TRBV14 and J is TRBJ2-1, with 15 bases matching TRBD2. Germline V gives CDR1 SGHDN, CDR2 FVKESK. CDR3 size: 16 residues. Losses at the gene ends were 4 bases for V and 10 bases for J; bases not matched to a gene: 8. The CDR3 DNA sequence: TGTGCCAGCAGCCCGAGGGCGGGACTAGCGGGAGGCGAGCAGTTCTTC. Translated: CASSPRAGLAGGEQFF.

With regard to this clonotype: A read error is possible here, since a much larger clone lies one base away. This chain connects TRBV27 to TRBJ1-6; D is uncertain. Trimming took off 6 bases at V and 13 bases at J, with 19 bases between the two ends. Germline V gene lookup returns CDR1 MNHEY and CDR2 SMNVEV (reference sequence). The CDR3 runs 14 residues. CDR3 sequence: CASRPRGRLSPLHF. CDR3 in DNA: TGTGCCAGCAGACCACGAGGGAGGTTATCCCCCCTCCACTTT.

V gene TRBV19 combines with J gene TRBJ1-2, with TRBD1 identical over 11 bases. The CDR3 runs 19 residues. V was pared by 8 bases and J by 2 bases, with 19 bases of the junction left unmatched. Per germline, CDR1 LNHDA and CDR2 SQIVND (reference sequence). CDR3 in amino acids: CASPSPIRDRGGWNYGYTF. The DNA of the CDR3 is TGTGCCAGTCCTAGCCCCATCCGGGACAGGGGGGGTTGGAACTATGGCTACACCTTC.

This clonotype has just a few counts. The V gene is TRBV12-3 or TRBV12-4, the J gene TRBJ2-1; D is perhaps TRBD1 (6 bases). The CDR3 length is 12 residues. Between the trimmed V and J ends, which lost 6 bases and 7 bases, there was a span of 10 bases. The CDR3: CASSDRINEQFF. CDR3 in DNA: TGTGCCAGCAGCGACAGGATTAATGAGCAGTTCTTC.

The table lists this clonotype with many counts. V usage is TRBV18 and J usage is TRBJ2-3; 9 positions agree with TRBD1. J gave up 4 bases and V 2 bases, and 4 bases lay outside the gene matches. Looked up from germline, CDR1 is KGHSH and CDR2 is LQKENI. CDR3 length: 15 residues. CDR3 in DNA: TGTGCCAGCTCACCAACAGGGGGCAAGCCAGATACGCAGTATTTT. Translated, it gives CASSPTGGKPDTQYF.

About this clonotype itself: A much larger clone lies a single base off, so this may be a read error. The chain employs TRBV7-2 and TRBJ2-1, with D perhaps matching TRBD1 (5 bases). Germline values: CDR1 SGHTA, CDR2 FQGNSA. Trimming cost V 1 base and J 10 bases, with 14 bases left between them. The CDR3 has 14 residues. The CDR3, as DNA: TGTGCCAGCAGCTTAGAACAGGCTGCCTACGAGCAGTTCTTC. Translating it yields CASSLEQAAYEQFF.